The sequence of this T cell receptor beta chain was determined in a study of spatial heterogeneity in lung cancer. On the study more broadly: More beta-chain than alpha-chain sequences were consistently detected. TCR and UMI combinations that were unique each appeared, on average, more than ten times in raw reads.

Time point of the sample: sample taken at primary tumor resection. The donors were about 67 patients with non-small cell lung cancer that was early-stage and untreated. In its sample, this clonotype was seen many times. As yet, its antigen is unknown. Every TCR cDNA molecule bore its own unique molecular identifier. MiXCR, applied by TCRdb to the 5' RACE reads, yields one record per CDR3 protein. Of 10,000 to 15,000 distinct CDR3 sequences in the sample, roughly 5.4% were seen once. The study's findings and limits: One measure, the expanded intratumoral alpha and beta TCR count, tracked tumor mutation counts.

CDR1 and CDR2 (germline): SQVTM, ANQGSEA. The ends were cut back, 6 bases at V and 9 bases at J, with 21 bases in the middle. The CDR3 extends over 15 amino acids. This sequence joins TRBV29-1 and TRBJ1-6, with D unclear. The TCR was taken from a male donor with early-stage non-small cell lung cancer. The sample was lung tumor tissue, taken at surgery. The CDR3: CSVKTDSSLGSPLHF. As DNA, the CDR3 is TGCAGCGTGAAAACGGACTCATCTCTCGGTTCACCCCTCCACTTT.